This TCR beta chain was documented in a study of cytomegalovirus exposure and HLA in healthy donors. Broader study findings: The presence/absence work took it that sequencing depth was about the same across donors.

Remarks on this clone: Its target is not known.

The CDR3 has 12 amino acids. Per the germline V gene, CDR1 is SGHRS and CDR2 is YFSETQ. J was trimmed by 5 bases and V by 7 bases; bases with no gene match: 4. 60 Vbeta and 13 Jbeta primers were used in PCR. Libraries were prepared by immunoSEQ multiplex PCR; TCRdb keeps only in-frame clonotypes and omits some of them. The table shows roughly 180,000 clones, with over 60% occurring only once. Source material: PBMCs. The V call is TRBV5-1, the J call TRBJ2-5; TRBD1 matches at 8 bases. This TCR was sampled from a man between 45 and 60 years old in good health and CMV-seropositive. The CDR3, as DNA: TGCGCCAGCTCAGGGGGCAGGGAGACCCAGTACTTC. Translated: CASSGGRETQYF.